This T cell receptor (beta chain) stems from a study of T cells in Graves' hyperthyroidism and ophthalmopathy. Trimming took 6 bases from V and 3 from J, leaving 14 bases between them. Germline CDR1 DFQATT, CDR2 SNEGSKA (reference sequence). This CDR3 spans 13 amino acids. Researchers amplified the TCR beta CDR3 regions from RNA transcripts. TCR CDR3 underwent first-round RT-PCR with the HTBI primer set. TCRdb analysed the multiplex PCR reads with MiXCR anew, one entry per CDR3 protein. Here the sample spans 350,000 or so distinct CDR3 sequences, 15% to 20% being singletons. This clonotype was seen many times.

The chain is built from TRBV20-1 and TRBJ1-1, with D uncertain. Source material: blood. This clonotype was sampled from a woman between 50 and 59 years old with Graves' hyperthyroidism. CDR3 in DNA: TGCAGTGCGCGAGGGCCGGAGGACACTGAAGCTTTCTTT. The encoded protein is CSARGPEDTEAFF.